One and the same sample provided the 5 T cell receptor beta chains below, sequenced in a study of T cells in women clearing cervical HPV infection. Method: immunoSEQ multiplex PCR; TCRdb's copy keeps in-frame clones and lacks some. The sample table sets out about 45,000 clones. Sequencing used blood buffy coat. These receptors came from a woman between 18 and 70 years old with a cervical HPV16 infection that either progressed to CIN3+ or cleared (not recorded which).

A note on this clone: The read falls 3 residues short of the CDR3 end, and the missing part is taken from the germline J gene. The chain is built from TRBV10-2 and TRBJ2-1; 15 bases match TRBD2. CDR3 length: 16 residues. Trimming took 2 bases from V and 7 from J; bases not matched to a gene: 3. Germline CDR1 is WSHSY and CDR2 is SAAADI. The CDR3 here is CASSEPGLAGGNEQFF. CDR3 bases read: TGCGCCAGCAGTGAGCCTGGACTAGCGGGGGGGAATGAG.

Details on this clone: One end of the junction does not line up with germline, which may come from a read error. The read gets to within 3 residues of the CDR3 end, and the germline J gene fills in the rest. V is TRBV4-2 and J is TRBJ2-7; 9 bases fit TRBD2. The germline gives CDR1 LGHNA, CDR2 YNFKEQ. The CDR3 totals 18 residues. The part of the CDR3 DNA that was read is TGCGCCAGCAGCCAAGATCTCGCGGGAGGGCCACGGGGCTACGAG. Translated, it gives CASSQDLAGGPRGYE. The full-length CDR3 reads as CASSQDLAGGPRGYEQYF.

Concerning this clone itself: The read comes to an end 3 residues before the CDR3 does, leaving the germline J gene to fill in the end. The chain couples TRBV11-2 to TRBJ2-3; 9 positions agree with TRBD1. V lost 3 bases to trimming and J lost 1 base; unmatched junction nucleotides: 2. Germline assignment: CDR1 SGHAT and CDR2 FQNNGV. The CDR3 runs 15 residues. CDR3: CASSFTGGRTDTQYF. CDR3 bases read: TGTGCCAGCAGCTTTACAGGGGGCCGCACAGATACG.

In regard to this clone: The DNA ends 3 residues before the CDR3 does, and the rest of the CDR3 is filled in from the germline J gene. The genes are TRBV7-2 and TRBJ2-3; 8 nucleotides line up with TRBD1. CDR3 length: 11 amino acids. CDR1 is SGHTA and CDR2 is FQGNSA in the germline V gene. Here the CDR3 reads CASSQGAAQYF. CDR3 bases read: TGTGCCAGCAGCCAGGGGGCGGCG.

Points on this clone: Read sequence stops 3 residues before the CDR3 end, and the germline J gene provides the missing end. The genes are TRBV18 and TRBJ1-1, with D perhaps matching TRBD1 (6 bases). The ends were cut back, 6 bases at V and 2 bases at J, with 13 bases in the middle. This CDR3 is built from 14 residues. The germline V gene has CDR1 KGHSH and CDR2 LQKENI. The CDR3: CASSEGQINTEAFF. CDR3 DNA (partial): TGTGCCAGCTCTGAAGGACAGATTAACACTGAA.